This T cell receptor (beta chain) stems from a study of shared clonotypes between healthy human individuals (dated by TCRdb to about 2020). Context from the whole study: A couple of women and a few men aged 18 to 49 years were included in the cohort. For each donor, CD4 naive and CD4 memory were each given three plates, CD8 naive was given two plates, and CD8 memory was given one plate. Different laboratories and diverse techniques were used to prepare libraries and sequence TCR repertoires, to increase sequencing depth and limit assay-specific biases. To estimate repertoire size and how much clonotype sharing occurs between individuals, the study deeply sequenced the blood TCR repertoires of a handful of healthy adults. Per donor, leukapheresis produced somewhere between about 0.94 and 9.5 billion PBMCs.

The donors were healthy, HIV-negative adults who had no recently reported acute infections or vaccinations. Only Caucasian adults living in Nashville, Tennessee, USA were represented among the donors. CD4+ T cells were enriched by magnetic negative selection, after which naive cells were positively selected on CD45RA and the negative fraction was taken as the memory subset. Blood was obtained by leukapheresis, after which PBMCs were separated by Ficoll-Histopaque density gradient centrifugation and cryopreserved in liquid nitrogen vapor phase. Analytical flow cytometry was used to check the purity and quantity of every magnetically sorted T cell population. Genomic DNA was isolated from every sorted fraction and measured by UV absorbance on a Nanodrop 2000c. The cysteine opens and the phenylalanine closes a CDR3 of 13 amino acids. Kept here is only the CDR3 DNA, which spans 39 bases and is read in frame from base 1. Relative to germline, V is missing 3 bases and J is missing 8 bases, with 4 bases of the junction outside any gene match. Per the germline V gene (reference sequence), SEHNR is the CDR1 and FQNEAQ is the CDR2.

Using the deep immunoSEQ assay, multiplex PCR amplified TCR CDR3 regions from genomic DNA. Extracted genomic DNA from each cell subset was spread evenly across all wells of several immunoSEQ 96-well plates, with each plate serving as a replicate. Each replicate PCR for sorted subsets received around 200 ng genomic DNA, equal to 30,000 or so T cell genomes. The purified libraries were quantified using a Qubit 3.0 fluorometer, sized with a Bioanalyzer 2100, and then quantified again using the KAPA Library Quantification kit. A separate single-read 150-cycle Illumina NextSeq 550 flow cell was used to sequence each immunoSEQ 96-well plate. The authors processed their data as follows. Because only junctional sequences without quality scores were contained in the immunoSEQ output, filtering matching that applied to full-length reads could not be performed. To assign V/J genes and CDR3, sequences were annotated using PyIR, a Python wrapper for IgBLAST v1.9, with IMGT germline references. Reads were removed for weak V/J assignments (E-value above 1e-6), missing CDR3, stop codons, out-of-frame junctions, or ambiguous translated residues. A V3J clonotype was defined by an identical inferred V gene, J gene, and CDR3 amino acid sequence. The percentage overlap between two repertoires was calculated by dividing the number of shared unique clonotypes by the size of the smaller repertoire. Three approaches were used to assess repertoire richness: RTK rarefaction, the Chao1 estimator, and Recon v2.1 estimates of unobserved clonotypes. Generation probabilities were computed with OLGA for all TCRbeta clonotypes obtained by the gDNA method from several donors. TCRdb mirrors the immuneACCESS table, restricted to in-frame sequences. Some clones are absent from its copies; in checked studies, under half trace to an unresolved V gene, and the reason for the others is unknown. The V and J calls and the clone size are those of that table, but D and trimming were determined from the DNA. The sample records 650,000 to 800,000 clones, over 55% of which are singletons. Together, the top ten hold under 2% of the sample.

Results the study describes overall, beyond this receptor: Based on pairwise subsampling, the degree of clonotype sharing among donors was expected to be affected by sequencing depth. Because the study included a small number of donors, the genetic and exposure-history diversity represented was limited. Naive subsets generally had larger estimated clonotype richness than memory subsets. Rarefaction of sorted-subset datasets indicated incomplete sequencing despite the large sequencing depth. Sampling was limited to blood, and TCR repertoires in tissue likely differ from TCR repertoires in blood. Higher generation probabilities were observed for clonotypes shared by all four sorted-subset donors than for non-shared clonotypes. Across four donors, around 5% of naive CD4, more than 3% of naive CD8, around 2.5% of memory CD4, and 0.3% to 0.45% of memory CD8 clonotypes were shared.

Worth noting for this clone: What antigen it recognizes has not been identified. Base qualities were left out, and no much larger clone turns up one base away.

Sequenced material: memory CD4+ T cells sorted from blood. Read against the paper, the sample's cell subset or site label means: CD45RA-negative fraction. The chain is encoded by TRBV7-9 joined to TRBJ2-5, with 9 bases matching TRBD1. The origin of this receptor is a woman aged 25 to 39 in good health. CDR3 reads: CASSFTGGNTQYF. The DNA reads as follows: TGTGCCAGCAGCTTCACAGGGGGCAACACCCAGTACTTC.